The 13 T cell receptor beta chains below were found in one sample sequenced in a study of T cell repertoires in cytomegalovirus infection. Each CDR3 protein gets one entry after TCRdb re-called the reads with MiXCR. The sample lists tens of thousands of distinct CDR3 sequences, about 26% occurring once. No antigen has been identified for these receptors. This sample comprised CD8+ T cells from cultured PBMCs, obtained from culture after CMV antigen stimulation. These receptors all come from a human donor in good health (CMV status not recorded). Some clones in this sample may be carry-over from other donors' samples.

CDR3 region: CASSLQTATNEKLFF. The DNA for the CDR3 is TGTGCCAGCAGTCTTCAGACAGCAACTAATGAAAAACTGTTTTTT. V usage is TRBV27 and J usage is TRBJ1-4; D is perhaps TRBD1 (5 bases). Germline V gene sequence: CDR1 MNHEY, CDR2 SMNVEV (reference sequence). This CDR3 has 15 residues. V lost 5 bases, J lost 0 bases, and 10 bases lay in between.

This chain joins TRBV30 and TRBJ2-3; D is unresolved. This CDR3 contains 15 residues. Germline assignment: CDR1 GTSNPN and CDR2 SVGIG (reference sequence). Trimming removed 0 bases at V and 0 bases at J, with 10 bases between. CDR3 region: CAWSVQYLSTDTQYF. CDR3 DNA: TGTGCCTGGAGTGTACAGTATTTGAGCACAGATACGCAGTATTTT.

This clonotype has a count of ten or more. V and J are TRBV7-2 and TRBJ1-3; D call uncertain. This CDR3 spans 14 amino acids. Trimming removed 5 bases from V and 0 bases from J, with 8 bases in between. CDR1 SGHTA and CDR2 FQGNSA come from the germline V gene. CDR3 residues: CASSPHASGNTIYF. The CDR3 DNA reads TGTGCCAGCAGCCCCCATGCCTCTGGAAACACCATATATTTT.

This clonotype showed up many times. The rearrangement uses TRBV20-1 and TRBJ2-1, with 11 positions matching TRBD2. V trimming: 6 bases; J trimming: 9 bases; junction bases outside the gene matches: 13. This CDR3 has 15 residues. Germline CDR1 is DFQATT and CDR2 is SNEGSKA (reference sequence). The CDR3 spells CSAPSTSGSDVEQFF. The CDR3 DNA is TGCAGTGCGCCTTCTACTAGCGGGAGCGATGTTGAGCAGTTCTTC.

This clonotype was picked up a small number of times. The chain couples TRBV7-9 to TRBJ1-4; 8 positions agree with TRBD1. The CDR3 sequence is 14 residues long. From germline, CDR1 is SEHNR and CDR2 FQNEAQ (reference sequence). The trim removed 3 bases at V and 6 bases at J, leaving 3 bases unmatched. CDR3 sequence reads: CASSLDRDYEKLFF. CDR3 nucleotide sequence: TGTGCCAGCAGCTTGGACAGGGATTATGAAAAACTGTTTTTT.

V is TRBV10-3 and J is TRBJ2-7; 10 bases align to TRBD2. There are 16 residues in the CDR3. Trimming removed 4 bases from V and 0 bases from J; junction bases left unmatched: 6. Germline-derived CDR1 and CDR2 are ENHRY and SYGVKD. The CDR3 spells CAISGGLAVFSYEQYF. In DNA, the CDR3 is TGTGCCATCAGTGGCGGACTAGCGGTTTTCTCCTACGAGCAGTACTTC.

Many counts were recorded for this clonotype. J is TRBJ2-7 and V is TRBV7-6; no clear D. Trimming took off 2 bases at V and 4 bases at J, with 9 bases between the two ends. The CDR3 spans 13 residues. CDR1 is SGHVS, CDR2 FNYEAQ, per germline. The CDR3 protein is CASSLSIGYEQYF. The CDR3, as DNA: TGTGCCAGCAGCTTATCCATAGGGTACGAGCAGTACTTC.

The J gene is TRBJ2-3, the V gene TRBV12-3 or TRBV12-4, with 10 bases lining up with TRBD2. J lost 1 base, V lost 3 bases, and 4 bases had no gene match. The CDR3 totals 16 residues. The CDR3 protein is CASSFSSGRGTDTQYF. Written as DNA, the CDR3 is TGTGCCAGCAGTTTTTCTAGCGGGAGAGGCACAGATACGCAGTATTTT.

The chain has TRBV7-9 and TRBJ1-2, with 8 bases identical to TRBD1. V shed 1 base, J shed 6 bases, and the junction held 7 bases outside the gene matches. Germline lookup yields CDR1 SEHNR and CDR2 FQNEAQ (reference sequence). CDR3 length: 15 residues. The CDR3 spells CASSLVVQGAHGYTF. As DNA, the CDR3 is TGTGCCAGCAGCTTAGTTGTGCAGGGGGCGCATGGCTACACCTTC. Full variable domain (remainder filled in from reference TRBV7-9 and TRBJ1-2): DTGVSQNPRHKITKRGQNVTFRCDPISEHNRLYWYRQTLGQGPEFLTYFQNEAQLEKSRLLSDRFSAERPKGSFSTLEIQRTEQGDSAMYLCASSLVVQGAHGYTFGSGTRLTVV.

CDR3 DNA sequence: TGCGCCAGCAGCCAAGATGAGGGGGCGAGCAATCAGCCCCAGCATTTT. Protein sequence: CASSQDEGASNQPQHF. The J gene is TRBJ1-5, the V gene TRBV4-1; 7 nucleotides agree with TRBD1. Losses at the gene ends were 0 bases for V and 1 base for J; bases not matched to a gene: 3. The CDR3 is 16 residues long. CDR1 is MGHRA, CDR2 YSYEKL, per germline.

This clonotype was recorded many times. The rearrangement joins TRBV7-6 to TRBJ2-2, with D maybe TRBD2 (6 bases). The V and J ends lost 8 bases and 4 bases respectively, with 14 bases between them. The CDR3 length is 14 residues. The V gene's germline CDR1 is SGHVS and CDR2 FNYEAQ. This CDR3 is CASLRGSGTGELFF. The DNA of the CDR3 is TGTGCCAGCCTCCGAGGTAGCGGCACCGGGGAGCTGTTTTTT.

To note about this clonotype: A clone one base away is much larger, so this may be a read error. V is TRBV7-2 and J is TRBJ1-1; tentatively, D is TRBD1 (5 bases). This CDR3 comprises 13 residues. Germline CDR1 and CDR2: SGHTA and FQGNSA. The CDR3 nucleotides are TGTGCCAACAGCTCCGGGACCGCCCTTGAAGCTTTCTTT. Protein product: CANSSGTALEAFF.

This clonotype has at least ten counts. The chain links TRBV12-3 or TRBV12-4 to TRBJ2-2, with TRBD2 as a possible D gene (6 bases). CDR3 length equals 14 residues. V dropped 5 bases and J dropped 4 bases, with 11 bases sitting between them. The CDR3 DNA reads TGTGCCAGCAGTGTCGGGGGTACCACCGGGGAGCTGTTTTTT. Translating gives CASSVGGTTGELFF.